The 10 T cell receptor beta chains reported below all come from one sample, sequenced in a study of blood T cell repertoires in COVID-19. TCRdb keeps only in-frame clones here, not all; method: immunoSEQ multiplex PCR. This table has 75,000 or so clones, around 90% appearing once. Sequencing input: peripheral blood. Receptors originate from a man in his forties or fifties with acute or convalescent COVID-19.

The rearrangement joins TRBV14 to TRBJ2-7, with 11 bases matching TRBD1. Per the germline V gene, CDR1 is SGHDN and CDR2 is FVKESK. The CDR3 totals 15 residues. V was pared by 1 base and J by 3 bases, with 2 bases of the junction left unmatched. The DNA for the CDR3 is TGTGCCAGCAGCCAAGTAGGGACAGGGGGCTACGAGCAGTACTTC. It yields the protein CASSQVGTGGYEQYF.

The table lists this clone with a count of one. The chain couples TRBV3-1 (or the pseudogene TRBV3-2) to TRBJ1-1, with 10 bases aligning to TRBD1. CDR1 LGHDT and CDR2 YNNKEL come from the germline V gene (reference sequence). J was trimmed by 4 bases and V by 7 bases; bases with no gene match: 3. The CDR3 is 13 amino acids. CDR3 protein: CASTTGGFTEAFF. The CDR3 bases are TGTGCCAGCACGACAGGGGGCTTCACTGAAGCTTTCTTT.

This clone was counted once. The chain uses TRBV10-3 and TRBJ2-5; 9 nucleotides align to TRBD2. Losses at the gene ends were 2 bases for V and 4 bases for J; bases not matched to a gene: 5. The CDR3 covers 15 residues. In germline, CDR1 is ENHRY, CDR2 SYGVKD. The CDR3 loop reads CAISEHLSGGETQYF. CDR3 nucleotide sequence: TGTGCCATCAGTGAGCACCTTAGCGGGGGAGAGACCCAGTACTTC.

The chain is built from TRBV2 and TRBJ1-6; no definite D call. V dropped 7 bases and J dropped 9 bases, with 10 bases sitting between them. Germline V lookup: CDR1 SNHLY, CDR2 FYNNEI. The CDR3 sequence is 12 residues long. The CDR3 DNA is TGTGCCAGCAATTACCCGGGTTCACCCCTCCACTTT. It specifies CASNYPGSPLHF. Supplemented by reference TRBV2 and TRBJ1-6, the full variable domain reads EPEVTQTPSHQVTQMGQEVILRCVPISNHLYFYWYRQILGQKVEFLVSFYNNEISEKSEIFDDQFSVERPDGSNFTLKIRSTKLEDSAMYFCASNYPGSPLHFGNGTRLTVT.

This chain links TRBV12-5 with TRBJ2-7; 7 bases agree with TRBD1. After removal of 5 bases from V and 2 bases from J, the junction contained 6 bases not matched to a gene. Germline V gene data show CDR1 as LGHNT and CDR2 as FRNRAP. The CDR3 covers 14 residues. The CDR3 sequence: CASGGTGQAYEQYF. CDR3 nucleotides: TGTGCTAGTGGTGGGACCGGACAGGCCTACGAGCAGTACTTC.

The rearrangement links TRBV9 to TRBJ2-2, with D maybe TRBD2 (5 bases). Deletions cut 0 bases from V and 3 bases from J, with 6 bases between. CDR3 size: 14 residues. The germline V gene has CDR1 SGDLS and CDR2 YYNGEE. The CDR3 loop is CASSVGRDTGELFF. The CDR3 DNA reads TGTGCCAGCAGCGTAGGGCGGGACACCGGGGAGCTGTTTTTT.

This clone was detected only a few times. V is TRBV18 and J is TRBJ1-2; TRBD1 matches 8 bases. Germline-derived CDR1 and CDR2 are KGHSH and LQKENI. The CDR3 is made up of 14 amino acids. V trimming: 3 bases; J trimming: 4 bases; junction bases outside the gene matches: 4. The CDR3: CASSPAGGSYGYTF. As DNA, the CDR3 is TGTGCCAGCTCACCGGCAGGGGGCAGCTATGGCTACACCTTC.

The chain couples TRBV5-1 to TRBJ1-3, with TRBD1 matching over 8 bases. J gave up 1 base and V 4 bases, and 4 bases lay outside the gene matches. Germline-derived CDR1 and CDR2 are SGHRS and YFSETQ. The CDR3 sequence is 15 residues long. CDR3 sequence: CASSPTGDSGNTIYF. DNA for the CDR3: TGCGCCAGCAGCCCGACAGGGGATTCTGGAAACACCATATATTTT.

By sample share, this clone is large. CDR3 amino acids: CASSKRAGLYPYNEQFF. Written as DNA, the CDR3 is TGTGCCAGCAGCAAAAGAGCAGGGTTGTACCCCTACAATGAGCAGTTCTTC. The chain employs TRBV7-9 and TRBJ2-1; possible D gene TRBD1, 5 bases. This CDR3 contains 17 residues. Trimming removed 5 bases at V and 2 bases at J, with 19 bases between. The V gene's germline CDR1 is SEHNR and CDR2 FQNEAQ (reference sequence).

This chain joins TRBV28 and TRBJ2-7, with 9 positions matching TRBD1. The trim removed 6 bases at V and 6 bases at J, leaving 6 bases unmatched. This CDR3 comprises 13 residues. CDR1 and CDR2 from the germline V gene are MDHEN and SYDVKM. The CDR3 sequence is CASRPTGGGEQYF. The CDR3 bases are TGTGCCAGCAGACCCACAGGGGGCGGCGAGCAGTACTTC.